Listed below are T cell receptor beta chains from one sample, sequenced in a study of blood T cell repertoires in COVID-19. Here immunoSEQ multiplex PCR was the method, and the copy in TCRdb shows in-frame clones only, minus some. The repertoire consists of 250,000 to 400,000 clones, with approximately 81% occurring once and the leading ten covering under 2%. The sequencing sample was made of PBMCs or T cells enriched from blood (not recorded which). The receptor source for this set is a woman in her twenties or thirties who had been exposed to COVID-19. CDR3s include the opening cysteine and the closing phenylalanine or tryptophan. A D gene is named only where the DNA matches it firmly. Part of the rows lack a size; the others show once, few, many or a class for expanded clones.

>.|11|TRBJ2-3|TRBV19|.
CASSRADTQYF
TGTGCCAGTAGTAGGGCTGATACGCAGTATTTT
>.|13|TRBJ2-2|TRBV12-3/TRBV12-4|.
CASSLARVGELFF
TGTGCCAGCAGTTTAGCGAGGGTCGGGGAGCTGTTTTTT
>.|14|TRBJ1-2|TRBV7-9|TRBD1
CASSPGTGHYGYTF
TGTGCCAGCAGCCCGGGGACAGGACACTATGGCTACACCTTC
>once|14|TRBJ2-2|TRBV7-2|TRBD1
CASSARQGTGELFF
TGTGCCAGCAGCGCTCGACAGGGCACCGGGGAGCTGTTTTTT
>.|16|TRBJ2-7|TRBV4-1|TRBD1
CASSGHLGTGAYEQYF
TGCGCCAGCAGCGGCCACCTTGGGACAGGGGCCTACGAGCAGTACTTC
>once|14|TRBJ2-3|TRBV5-6|.
CASSRLRGVDTQYF
TGTGCCAGCAGCAGACTCCGGGGAGTGGATACGCAGTATTTT
>.|13|TRBJ2-5|TRBV5-4|.
CASSLVPKETQYF
TGTGCCAGCAGCTTGGTGCCTAAAGAGACCCAGTACTTC
>once|15|TRBJ2-1|TRBV5-1|TRBD2
CASSPGTSVYNEQFF
TGCGCCAGCAGCCCCGGGACTAGCGTGTACAATGAGCAGTTCTTC
>.|15|TRBJ2-1|TRBV9|.
CASSVARGFNNEQFF
TGTGCCAGCAGCGTAGCACGGGGGTTTAATAATGAGCAGTTCTTC
>.|14|TRBJ2-3|TRBV29-1|TRBD1
CSVEGQGQADTQYF
TGCAGCGTCGAAGGACAGGGTCAGGCAGATACGCAGTATTTT
>.|15|TRBJ1-4|TRBV27|TRBD1
CASSPRTGKDEKLFF
TGTGCCAGCAGTCCCCGGACAGGGAAAGATGAAAAACTGTTTTTT
>.|15|TRBJ2-5|TRBV28|.
CASSILAPNQETQYF
TGTGCCAGCAGTATCCTAGCCCCCAACCAAGAGACCCAGTACTTC
>.|14|TRBJ2-4|TRBV28|TRBD2
CASSLGGSGNIQYF
TGTGCCAGCAGTTTGGGGGGGTCAGGAAACATTCAGTACTTC
>.|13|TRBJ2-7|TRBV5-6|.
CASSLALGVEQYF
TGTGCCAGCAGCTTGGCTCTAGGGGTCGAGCAGTACTTC
>few|18|TRBJ2-3|TRBV5-6|TRBD2
CASSSPSLAGGYTDTQYF
TGTGCCAGCAGCTCACCCTCCCTAGCGGGAGGGTACACAGATACGCAGTATTTT
>.|13|TRBJ1-2|TRBV30|TRBD1
CAWTSGQFYGYTF
TGTGCCTGGACCTCGGGACAGTTCTATGGCTACACCTTC
>.|15|TRBJ2-4|TRBV3-1/TRBV3-2|.
CASSSGLIAKNIQYF
TGTGCCAGCAGTTCGGGGTTAATAGCCAAAAACATTCAGTACTTC
>.|15|TRBJ1-3|TRBV18|TRBD1
CASSPGQGSGNTIYF
TGTGCCAGCTCACCCGGACAGGGGTCCGGAAACACCATATATTTT
>.|13|TRBJ2-5|TRBV5-1|.
CASSEDSQETQYF
TGCGCCAGCAGCGAAGACAGCCAAGAGACCCAGTACTTC
>.|12|TRBJ2-7|TRBV7-2|.
CASSSQGYEQYF
TGTGCCAGCAGTTCACAGGGTTACGAGCAGTACTTC
>.|12|TRBJ2-7|TRBV4-3|.
CASSLRNSEQYF
TGCGCCAGCAGCCTACGAAACAGCGAGCAGTACTTC
>.|15|TRBJ2-1|TRBV5-8|.
CASSSAVASYNEQFF
TGTGCCAGCAGCTCAGCCGTAGCGTCCTACAATGAGCAGTTCTTC
>.|16|TRBJ1-4|TRBV7-9|TRBD1
CASSAHGTATNEKLFF
TGTGCCAGCAGCGCACATGGGACAGCCACTAATGAAAAACTGTTTTTT
>.|15|TRBJ2-5|TRBV25-1|TRBD2
CASSALLAGEETQYF
TGTGCCAGCAGTGCACTCCTAGCGGGCGAAGAGACCCAGTACTTC
>.|20|TRBJ2-5|TRBV6-2/TRBV6-3|TRBD2
CASSFRVRSSGGAFPETQYF
TGTGCCAGCAGTTTTCGTGTGAGGTCTAGCGGGGGGGCTTTTCCAGAGACCCAGTACTTC
>.|16|TRBJ2-3|TRBV2|.
CASSEAQATYTDTQYF
TGTGCCAGCAGTGAAGCACAGGCTACTTACACAGATACGCAGTATTTT
>.|14|TRBJ1-6|TRBV27|.
CASSLISVNSPLHF
TGTGCCAGCAGTTTAATCTCAGTTAATTCACCCCTCCACTTT
>.|14|TRBJ2-2|TRBV6-5|TRBD1
CASTDRVNTGELFF
TGTGCCAGCACAGACAGGGTGAACACCGGGGAGCTGTTTTTT
>.|14|TRBJ2-3|TRBV28|.
CASKAGYSTDTQYF
TGTGCCAGCAAGGCGGGGTATAGCACAGATACGCAGTATTTT
>.|18|TRBJ2-1|TRBV13|TRBD2
CASTRLAGSQPSFLGQFF
TGTGCCAGCACCCGACTAGCGGGATCCCAACCCTCCTTCTTGGGCCAGTTCTTC
>.|12|TRBJ2-5|TRBV11-2|.
CASSGRQETQYF
TGTGCCAGCAGCGGTAGACAAGAGACCCAGTACTTC
>.|16|TRBJ1-2|TRBV14|TRBD1
CASSQVLGQGSFGYTF
TGTGCCAGCAGCCAAGTCTTGGGACAGGGGTCCTTTGGCTACACCTTC
>.|16|TRBJ1-4|TRBV15|.
CATSRDFQGGDEKLFF
TGTGCCACCAGCAGAGATTTTCAGGGCGGAGATGAAAAACTGTTTTTT
>.|14|TRBJ1-5|TRBV30|.
CAWSVWDTGQPQHF
TGTGCCTGGAGTGTATGGGACACAGGGCAGCCCCAGCATTTT
>.|16|TRBJ1-2|TRBV7-9|TRBD1
CASSSQGQGTNYGYTF
TGTGCCAGCAGCTCCCAAGGACAGGGGACCAACTATGGCTACACCTTC
>.|17|TRBJ1-6|TRBV7-8|.
CASSFLLGRANNSPLHF
TGTGCCAGCAGCTTCCTCCTGGGGAGGGCAAATAATTCACCCCTCCACTTT
>.|15|TRBJ2-7|TRBV19|.
CASSIRRDGTYEQYF
TGTGCCAGTAGTATTCGGCGGGACGGAACCTACGAGCAGTACTTC
>.|14|TRBJ2-1|TRBV19|TRBD2
CASSAPSGTKKQFF
TGTGCCAGTAGCGCCCCTAGCGGAACTAAAAAGCAGTTCTTC
>once|12|TRBJ2-2|TRBV6-4|TRBD2
CARGVNTGELFF
TGTGCGCGGGGGGTAAACACCGGGGAGCTGTTTTTT
>few|13|TRBJ1-1|TRBV14|TRBD1
CASSQGTGMVTFF
TGTGCCAGCAGCCAAGGGACAGGGATGGTAACTTTCTTT
>.|11|TRBJ2-5|TRBV20-1|.
CSARQRETQYF
TGCAGTGCTAGGCAGAGGGAGACCCAGTACTTC
>.|12|TRBJ1-1|TRBV15|.
CATRLMNTEAFF
TGTGCCACGAGGCTCATGAACACTGAAGCTTTCTTT
>.|15|TRBJ2-3|TRBV9|TRBD1
CASSVVGGRSDTQYF
TGTGCCAGCAGCGTAGTAGGGGGCCGGTCAGATACGCAGTATTTT
>.|17|TRBJ2-2|TRBV24-1|TRBD1
CATSPRTGGARDGELFF
TGTGCCACCAGCCCTAGGACAGGGGGCGCCCGTGACGGGGAGCTGTTTTTT
>.|17|TRBJ1-2|TRBV28|TRBD1
CASSLWALRDRGRGYTF
TGTGCCAGCAGTTTATGGGCTCTCCGGGACAGGGGACGGGGCTACACCTTC
>.|14|TRBJ2-1|TRBV13|.
CASSPRLLYNEQFF
TGTGCCAGCAGCCCGCGACTCCTCTACAATGAGCAGTTCTTC
>.|19|TRBJ2-2|TRBV27|.
CASSVFKGQGLGLAGELFF
TGTGCCAGCAGTGTTTTCAAGGGGCAAGGATTGGGTTTGGCCGGGGAGCTGTTTTTT